The clone carrying this TCR beta chain has a single count. Antigen specificity is unknown. This entry comes from a study of shared clonotypes between healthy human individuals. General study points: Richness estimates generally favored naive over memory subsets.

The protocol was immunoSEQ multiplex PCR, while the TCRdb copy is restricted to in-frame clones and leaves out a portion. The sample carries fewer than 2.5 million clones, 80% to 95% recorded once. Germline-derived CDR1 and CDR2 are SGHKS and YYEKEE (reference sequence). The CDR3 has 17 amino acids. V dropped 0 bases and J dropped 0 bases, with 13 bases sitting between them. The receptor comes from a man between 18 and 35 years old in good health. Some clones in this sample may be carry-over from other donors' samples. The gene calls are TRBV5-5 and TRBJ1-5; D may be TRBD1 (5 bases). The sequencing input was naive CD4+ T cells from PBMCs. Regarding subset: CD45RA+ positively selected. The chain's CDR3 is CASSLATDIYSNQPQHF. CDR3 nucleotide sequence: TGTGCCAGCAGCTTGGCGACAGATATCTATAGCAATCAGCCCCAGCATTTT. The variable domain in full, completed from reference TRBV5-5 and TRBJ1-5, reads DAGVTQSPTHLIKTRGQQVTLRCSPISGHKSVSWYQQVLGQGPQFIFQYYEKEERGRGNFPDRFSARQFPNYSSELNVNALLLGDSALYLCASSLATDIYSNQPQHFGDGTRLSIL.